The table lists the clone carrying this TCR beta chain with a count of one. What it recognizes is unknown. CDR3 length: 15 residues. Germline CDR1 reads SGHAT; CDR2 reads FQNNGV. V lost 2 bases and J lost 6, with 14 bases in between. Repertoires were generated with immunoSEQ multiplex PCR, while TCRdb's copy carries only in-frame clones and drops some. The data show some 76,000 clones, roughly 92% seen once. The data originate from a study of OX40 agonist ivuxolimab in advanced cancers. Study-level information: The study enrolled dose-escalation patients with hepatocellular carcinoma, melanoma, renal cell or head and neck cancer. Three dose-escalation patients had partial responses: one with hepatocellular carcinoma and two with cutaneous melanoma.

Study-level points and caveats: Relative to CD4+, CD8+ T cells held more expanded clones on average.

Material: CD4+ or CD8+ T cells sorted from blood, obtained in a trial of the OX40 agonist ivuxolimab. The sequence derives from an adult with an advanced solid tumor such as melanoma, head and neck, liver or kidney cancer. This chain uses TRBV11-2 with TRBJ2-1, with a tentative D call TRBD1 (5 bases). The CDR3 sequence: CASSLPNRRGNEQFF. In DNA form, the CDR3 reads TGTGCCAGCAGCTTACCCAACCGTAGGGGCAATGAGCAGTTCTTC.